This T cell receptor beta chain emerged from a study of CD8+ T cells in alopecia areata. cDNA serving as the sequencing template came from extracted, reverse transcribed RNA. Libraries were prepared by immunoSEQ multiplex PCR; TCRdb keeps only in-frame clonotypes and omits some of them. Counted here are 200,000 to 250,000 clones, approximately 61% occurring once; the ten biggest clones make up 0.45%. Germline V gives CDR1 KGHSH, CDR2 LQKENI. The CDR3 consists of 15 residues. The V segment lost 1 base and the J segment 8 bases; nucleotides outside the gene matches: 5. The chain is built from TRBV18 and TRBJ1-4; 9 nucleotides align to TRBD1. The receptor's source is a human donor with alopecia areata. This sample comprised CD4+ T cells sorted from blood, obtained at week 0. The CDR3 DNA reads as TGTGCCAGCTCACCACTACAGGGGGCGAGGGAAAAACTGTTTTTT. Protein sequence: CASSPLQGAREKLFF.